This T cell receptor beta chain was captured in a study of blood T cell repertoires in COVID-19. Study background: Acute and convalescent COVID-19 specimens originated in the United States, Italy and Spain.

The germline CDR1 and CDR2 sequences are LNHDA and SQIVND (reference sequence). This CDR3 has 15 amino acids. Germline trimming cut 2 bases from V and 8 bases from J; bases unmatched to any gene: 8. Either two negative PCRs, clearance, or symptom resolution qualified Cohort 3 donors as recovered. As processed by the authors: Researchers report that nucleated cell counts were estimated from reference gene primer amplification. Assay used: immunoSEQ multiplex PCR; TCRdb lists only in-frame clones, some missing. Clone size and the V and J calls come from that table; the DNA yielded D and trimming. Of about 200,000 clones in the sample, 75% to 90% were seen once.

The TCR was taken from a man between 35 and 55 years old who had recovered from COVID-19. Sequencing was carried out using PBMCs or T cells enriched from blood (not recorded which). J is TRBJ1-3 and V is TRBV19; 8 bases are a match to TRBD1. CDR3 amino acids: CASSISGQGLDTIYF. CDR3 sequence (DNA): TGTGCCAGTAGTATATCCGGACAGGGTTTGGACACCATATATTTT.